Listed below are T cell receptor beta chains from one sample, sequenced in a study of shared clonotypes between healthy human individuals. Measured with immunoSEQ multiplex PCR; TCRdb has only the in-frame clones, and not every one. The data contain about 2.1 million clones, 90% to 95% of them singletons. The sample consisted of naive CD8+ T cells from PBMCs. The origin of the receptors is a man younger than 35 in good health. Some clones in this sample may be carry-over from other donors' samples. CDR3s include the opening cysteine and the closing phenylalanine or tryptophan. Each record gives: CDR3 protein, CDR3 DNA, D gene, clone size, J gene, V gene. D genes are given only for firm matches. Clone sizes are given selectively: once, few, many, or a class where the clone is expanded.

CASSKTGAHTGELFF	TGTGCCAGTAGTAAGACAGGGGCTCACACCGGGGAGCTGTTTTTT	TRBD1	.	TRBJ2-2	TRBV19
CASSQGQGAVAGELFF	TGCGCCAGCAGCCAAGGACAGGGGGCTGTCGCCGGGGAGCTGTTTTTT	TRBD1	.	TRBJ2-2	TRBV4-1
CASSIRGPQSTDTQYF	TGTGCCAGTAGTATACGCGGACCACAGAGCACAGATACGCAGTATTTT	.	.	TRBJ2-3	TRBV19
CASSPGAREQYF	TGTGCCAGCAGCCCGGGGGCCCGCGAGCAGTACTTC	.	.	TRBJ2-7	TRBV6-5
CASRTGTSNRHEQFF	TGTGCCAGCAGGACCGGGACTAGCAATCGGCATGAGCAGTTCTTC	TRBD2	.	TRBJ2-1	TRBV6-5
CASSTGQDRGSKNIQYF	TGTGCCAGCAGCACGGGGCAGGACAGGGGTTCCAAAAACATTCAGTACTTC	TRBD1	.	TRBJ2-4	TRBV7-9
CSVRAGPYEQYF	TGCAGCGTTCGAGCGGGACCATACGAGCAGTACTTC	TRBD2	.	TRBJ2-7	TRBV29-1
CASSSALQGATGELFF	TGTGCCAGCAGCTCCGCTCTACAGGGCGCCACCGGGGAGCTGTTTTTT	.	once	TRBJ2-2	TRBV5-6
CASSWGGQLYEQYF	TGTGCCAGCAGCTGGGGGGGACAGTTGTACGAGCAGTACTTC	.	.	TRBJ2-7	TRBV7-2
CASSVTGGSYNEQFF	TGTGCCAGCAGCGTGACAGGGGGATCCTACAATGAGCAGTTCTTC	TRBD1	.	TRBJ2-1	TRBV9
CASSSLGRPDTQYF	TGTGCCAGCAGTTCCTTGGGACGGCCAGATACGCAGTATTTT	.	.	TRBJ2-3	TRBV27
CSVVDTGRATF	TGCAGCGTCGTTGACACGGGGCGAGCCACCTTC	.	.	TRBJ1-2	TRBV29-1
CASSLVHRELFF	TGTGCCAGCAGCTTAGTGCATCGGGAGCTGTTTTTT	.	.	TRBJ2-2	TRBV11-2
CASGAGIYEQYF	TGTGCCAGTGGGGCAGGGATCTACGAGCAGTACTTC	.	.	TRBJ2-7	TRBV19
CASSPRGQVGDEQYF	TGTGCCAGCAGCCCTCGGGGGCAGGTTGGGGACGAGCAGTACTTC	.	.	TRBJ2-7	TRBV28
CASKSTGPEQYF	TGTGCCAGCAAATCGACAGGGCCCGAGCAGTACTTC	TRBD1	.	TRBJ2-7	TRBV6-4
CASSSGFTDTQYF	TGCGCCAGCAGTTCAGGGTTCACAGATACGCAGTATTTT	.	.	TRBJ2-3	TRBV10-2
CASSEGLAGVADYEQYF	TGTGCCAGCAGCGAGGGACTAGCGGGAGTGGCGGACTACGAGCAGTACTTC	TRBD2	.	TRBJ2-7	TRBV7-8
CASSPDRLQETQYF	TGTGCCAGCTCACCGGATAGGCTCCAAGAGACCCAGTACTTC	.	.	TRBJ2-5	TRBV18
CASSSTGKHGYTF	TGTGCCAGCAGCTCAACAGGGAAACATGGCTACACCTTC	.	.	TRBJ1-2	TRBV11-2
CASSLAGGLSNYYEQYF	TGTGCCAGCAGCTTAGCGGGCGGGTTATCCAACTACTACGAGCAGTACTTC	.	.	TRBJ2-7	TRBV7-6
CATSRDRTGADTGELFF	TGTGCCACCAGCAGAGATCGGACTGGGGCGGACACCGGGGAGCTGTTTTTT	.	once	TRBJ2-2	TRBV15
CASSKVGAFF	TGTGCCAGCAGCAAAGTTGGAGCTTTCTTT	.	.	TRBJ1-1	TRBV21-1
CASRQTVNTEAFF	TGCGCCAGCAGACAGACCGTGAACACTGAAGCTTTCTTT	.	.	TRBJ1-1	TRBV10-1
CASSPDRMNTEAFF	TGTGCCAGCTCACCGGACAGAATGAACACTGAAGCTTTCTTT	.	few	TRBJ1-1	TRBV18
CASSELAGVEQYF	TGTGCCAGCAGTGAGCTAGCGGGAGTCGAGCAGTACTTC	TRBD2	few	TRBJ2-7	TRBV27
CASSSIGQGEAFF	TGCGCCAGCAGCTCTATAGGTCAGGGGGAAGCTTTCTTT	.	.	TRBJ1-1	TRBV5-1
CASSLLGQGFLGQFF	TGCGCCAGCAGCTTGTTGGGACAGGGATTCCTAGGGCAGTTCTTC	TRBD1	.	TRBJ2-1	TRBV5-1
CASSQMGDTQYF	TGTGCCAGCAGCCAAATGGGAGATACGCAGTATTTT	.	.	TRBJ2-3	TRBV27
CASSLILGTSGYNEQFF	TGTGCCAGCAGTTTGATCCTCGGGACTAGCGGATACAATGAGCAGTTCTTC	TRBD2	.	TRBJ2-1	TRBV28
CASSPDRRVTNYGYTF	TGTGCCAGCAGTCCCGATCGGAGGGTTACTAACTATGGCTACACCTTC	.	.	TRBJ1-2	TRBV28
CASSQGYGGWLNTEAFF	TGCGCCAGCAGCCAAGGATATGGGGGGTGGTTGAACACTGAAGCTTTCTTT	.	.	TRBJ1-1	TRBV4-1
CASSYSGVNQPQHF	TGTGCCAGCAGTTACTCGGGGGTCAATCAGCCCCAGCATTTT	.	.	TRBJ1-5	TRBV6-5
CASTLGLSSATDTQYF	TGTGCCAGCACCCTGGGACTATCGTCGGCCACAGATACGCAGTATTTT	TRBD2	.	TRBJ2-3	TRBV27
CASSSRSWDTEAFF	TGTGCCAGCAGTTCCAGGTCCTGGGACACTGAAGCTTTCTTT	.	once	TRBJ1-1	TRBV28
CAWSSGPGSYGYTF	TGTGCCTGGAGTTCCGGCCCGGGGAGCTATGGCTACACCTTC	.	.	TRBJ1-2	TRBV30
CASSLGRGGGWTEAFF	TGTGCCAGCAGTTTAGGCCGAGGGGGCGGTTGGACTGAAGCTTTCTTT	TRBD1	.	TRBJ1-1	TRBV27
CASTTSRDSDGNTIYF	TGTGCCAGCACTACTTCCCGGGACAGCGACGGAAACACCATATATTTT	TRBD1	.	TRBJ1-3	TRBV28
CASSLGWRENQPQHF	TGCGCCAGCAGCTTGGGTTGGCGGGAGAATCAGCCCCAGCATTTT	.	.	TRBJ1-5	TRBV5-1
CASSLGGPSEQYF	TGCGCCAGCAGCTTGGGAGGCCCTAGTGAGCAGTACTTC	.	once	TRBJ2-7	TRBV5-1
CASSKGVSAQTEAFF	TGTGCCAGTAGTAAAGGGGTTAGTGCTCAAACTGAAGCTTTCTTT	.	.	TRBJ1-1	TRBV19